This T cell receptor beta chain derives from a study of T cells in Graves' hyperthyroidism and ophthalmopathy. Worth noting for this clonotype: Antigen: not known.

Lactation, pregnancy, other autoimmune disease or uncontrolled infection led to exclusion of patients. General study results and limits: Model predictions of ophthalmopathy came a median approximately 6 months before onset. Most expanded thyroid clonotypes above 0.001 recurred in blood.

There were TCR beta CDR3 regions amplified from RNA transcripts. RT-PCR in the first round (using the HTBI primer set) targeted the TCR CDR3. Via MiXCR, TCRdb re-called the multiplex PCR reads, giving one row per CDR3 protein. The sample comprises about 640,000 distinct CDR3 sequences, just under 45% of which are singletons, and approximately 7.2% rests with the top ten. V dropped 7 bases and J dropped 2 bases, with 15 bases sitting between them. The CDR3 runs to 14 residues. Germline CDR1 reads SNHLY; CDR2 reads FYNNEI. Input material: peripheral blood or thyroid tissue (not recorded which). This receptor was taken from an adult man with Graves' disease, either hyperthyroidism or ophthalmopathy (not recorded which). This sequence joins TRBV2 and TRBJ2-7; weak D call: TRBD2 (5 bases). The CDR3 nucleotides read TGTGCCAGCACCGCCCGGGGTCGAACCTACGAGCAGTACTTC. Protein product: CASTARGRTYEQYF.